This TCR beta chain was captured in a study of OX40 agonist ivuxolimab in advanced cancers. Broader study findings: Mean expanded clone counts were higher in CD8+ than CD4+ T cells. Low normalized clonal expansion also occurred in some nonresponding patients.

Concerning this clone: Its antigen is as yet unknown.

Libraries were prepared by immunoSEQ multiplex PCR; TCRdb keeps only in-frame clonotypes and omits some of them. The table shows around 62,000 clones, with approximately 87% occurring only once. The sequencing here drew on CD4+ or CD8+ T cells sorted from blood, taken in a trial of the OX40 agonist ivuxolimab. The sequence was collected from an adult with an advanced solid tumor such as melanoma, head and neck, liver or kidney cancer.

CDR3 sequence (DNA): TGTGCCAGCAGCTTAGAAGGTCCATCTTATCGGTTCTTC. Encoded protein: CASSLEGPSYRFF. This chain connects TRBV7-9 to TRBJ2-1; D gene ambiguous. CDR1 and CDR2 from the germline V gene are SEHNR and FQNEAQ (reference sequence). The CDR3 is 13 residues long. Trimming pared 1 base from V and 15 bases from J, leaving 16 bases between.